Here is one T cell receptor (beta chain) with its context. Antigen unknown. These data are taken from a study of CD8+CD57+ T cells in acquired aplastic anemia. General observations from the study: Common to patients and controls were twenty-nine CD8+ CDR3 sequences.

Genomic DNA templated the TCR beta VDJ and CDR3 profiling. TCRdb independently ran MiXCR on the reads; one entry per CDR3 protein. The sample shows 150,000 to 200,000 distinct CDR3 sequences, about 48% of them seen only once. The CDR3 consists of 13 residues. Trimming removed 4 bases at V and 4 bases at J, with 10 bases between. The V gene's germline CDR1 is MGHRA and CDR2 YSYEKL. The TCR originated in a human donor in good health. This sequence joins TRBV4-1 and TRBJ1-1, with a possible D match to TRBD1 (5 bases). Input material: sorted CD4+, CD8+, or CD8+CD57+ T cells (not recorded which) from PBMCs. The CDR3 DNA reads TGCGCCAGCAGCCGGGGGGGTACCACTGAAGCTTTCTTT. Residues: CASSRGGTTEAFF.